This passage covers 25 T cell receptor beta chains from one sample sequenced in a study of somatic mutations in cytotoxic T cells in rheumatoid arthritis. Produced via immunoSEQ multiplex PCR; TCRdb's table is partial and in-frame only. The table shows 8,000 to 8,500 clones, with more than 60% occurring only once. The source material was CD8+ T cells sorted from blood. The receptors here all came from an adult with rheumatoid arthritis.

J is TRBJ2-1 and V is TRBV19, with TRBD2 matching 11 bases. CDR3 length: 16 amino acids. In germline, CDR1 is LNHDA, CDR2 SQIVND (reference sequence). V was pared by 7 bases and J by 1 base, with 6 bases of the junction left unmatched. The CDR3 coding sequence is TGTGCCAGTAACTCGCTAGCGGGGGGTTCCTACAATGAGCAGTTCTTC. Translation: CASNSLAGGSYNEQFF.

The chain joins TRBV7-3 to TRBJ2-2; TRBD1 is a possible D gene (6 bases). The germline gives CDR1 SGHTA, CDR2 FQGTGA. This CDR3 contains 15 residues. V gave up 0 bases and J gave up 7 bases, with 12 bases separating them. The CDR3 DNA reads as TGTGCCAGCAGCTTAACAGGGGGACGGGACGGGGAGCTGTTTTTT. Translation: CASSLTGGRDGELFF.

V usage is TRBV7-6 and J usage is TRBJ2-5, with D maybe TRBD2 (6 bases). The germline CDR1 and CDR2 sequences are SGHVS and FNYEAQ. V lost 0 bases and J lost 4, with 18 bases in between. The CDR3 runs to 17 residues. The CDR3 region is CASSLAQYGSLVETQYF. The CDR3 coding sequence is TGTGCCAGCAGCTTAGCGCAGTACGGGAGTCTTGTAGAGACCCAGTACTTC.

The rearrangement joins TRBV28 to TRBJ1-4; tentative D call: TRBD1 (5 bases). The V end was cut by 6 bases, the J end by 3 bases, with 8 bases between. The germline V gene encodes CDR1 MDHEN and CDR2 SYDVKM. The CDR3 length is 13 residues. The CDR3 region has the DNA TGTGCCAGCAGACGAGGGGCTAATGAAAAACTGTTTTTT. Its translation: CASRRGANEKLFF.

The chain is built from TRBV27 and TRBJ2-7; either TRBD1 or TRBD2 may supply D (6 bases each). The V end was cut by 2 bases, the J end by 6 bases, with 14 bases between. CDR3 length: 14 amino acids. Germline V lookup: CDR1 MNHEY, CDR2 SMNVEV (reference sequence). The CDR3 region is CASSLQPGGSEQYF. The CDR3 DNA sequence: TGTGCCAGCAGTTTACAGCCCGGGGGCTCCGAGCAGTACTTC.

The chain uses TRBV28 and TRBJ2-5; weak D call: TRBD1 (5 bases). Germline CDR1 and CDR2: MDHEN and SYDVKM. V lost 2 bases, J lost 7 bases, and 20 bases lay in between. The CDR3 contains 16 residues. CDR3 amino acids: CASSLVRSGAVGTQYF. Written as DNA, the CDR3 is TGTGCCAGCAGTTTAGTTAGGAGTGGGGCCGTGGGGACCCAGTACTTC.

The V gene is TRBV5-1, the J gene TRBJ2-2; D might be TRBD1 (6 bases). The V end was cut by 5 bases, the J end by 4 bases, with 12 bases between. The CDR3 runs 14 residues. The germline CDR1 and CDR2 sequences are SGHRS and YFSETQ. CDR3 in amino acids: CASSYTGTTGELFF. For the CDR3, the DNA is TGCGCCAGCAGTTACACAGGGACCACCGGGGAGCTGTTTTTT.

This chain links TRBV19 with TRBJ2-7, with 8 nucleotides matching TRBD2. V gave up 2 bases and J gave up 4 bases; unmatched junction bases: 7. The CDR3 runs 15 residues. The germline CDR1 and CDR2 sequences are LNHDA and SQIVND (reference sequence). CDR3 protein: CASSISAGGGYEQYF. The CDR3 bases are TGTGCCAGTAGTATATCTGCGGGAGGTGGTTACGAGCAGTACTTC.

The rearrangement links TRBV19 to TRBJ1-5, with unresolved D. V was shortened by 5 bases and J by 0 bases, with 8 bases between the two germline ends. The CDR3 loop spans 14 amino acids. Per germline, CDR1 LNHDA and CDR2 SQIVND (reference sequence). The CDR3 nucleotides read TGTGCCAGTAGTGCAGGTTATAGCAATCAGCCCCAGCATTTT. As protein: CASSAGYSNQPQHF.

The chain joins TRBV7-3 to TRBJ1-1; no clear D. V lost 5 bases, J lost 4 bases, and 14 bases lay in between. CDR3 length: 14 amino acids. Germline CDR1 is SGHTA and CDR2 is FQGTGA. CDR3 coding DNA: TGTGCCAGCAGCCCAGGACTCTGGGCCACTGAAGCTTTCTTT. Its translation is CASSPGLWATEAFF.

CDR3 loop: CASSREQGRGAQFF. The DNA of the CDR3 is TGTGCCAGTAGTAGGGAACAGGGCCGGGGGGCCCAGTTCTTC. V usage is TRBV19 and J usage is TRBJ2-1; D might be TRBD2 (7 bases). V lost 4 bases to trimming and J lost 13 bases, with 20 bases between them. The CDR3 is 14 amino acids. Germline CDR1 reads LNHDA; CDR2 reads SQIVND (reference sequence). Using reference TRBV19 and TRBJ2-1 for the parts outside the CDR3, the full variable domain is DGGITQSPKYLFRKEGQNVTLSCEQNLNHDAMYWYRQDPGQGLRLIYYSQIVNDFQKGDIAEGYSVSREKKESFPLTVTSAQKNPTAFYLCASSREQGRGAQFFGPGTRLTVL.

The chain has TRBV5-4 and TRBJ2-7, with D tentatively TRBD2 (5 bases). Trimming pared 4 bases from V and 1 base from J, leaving 21 bases between. The germline gives CDR1 SGHNT, CDR2 YYREEE (reference sequence). The length of the CDR3 is 17 residues. This CDR3 is CASSLGVEGVISYEQYF. The CDR3, as DNA: TGTGCCAGCAGCCTTGGGGTTGAGGGAGTCATATCCTACGAGCAGTACTTC. The full variable domain, its missing parts supplied by reference TRBV5-4 and TRBJ2-7, is ETGVTQSPTHLIKTRGQQVTLRCSSQSGHNTVSWYQQALGQGPQFIFQYYREEENGRGNFPPRFSGLQFPNYSSELNVNALELDDSALYLCASSLGVEGVISYEQYFGPGTRLTVT.

The J gene is TRBJ2-1, the V gene TRBV9; 10 bases are shared with TRBD2. Per the germline V gene, CDR1 is SGDLS and CDR2 is YYNGEE. This CDR3 comprises 18 residues. V lost 4 bases and J lost 7; bases outside the gene matches: 17. CDR3 sequence (DNA): TGTGCCAGCAGCTCATCAGGGGGTAGCGGGAGGATGAATAATGAGCAGTTCTTC. Its protein product is CASSSSGGSGRMNNEQFF. Complete variable domain (other parts from reference TRBV9 and TRBJ2-1): DSGVTQTPKHLITATGQRVTLRCSPRSGDLSVYWYQQSLDQGLQFLIQYYNGEERAKGNILERFSAQQFPDLHSELNLSSLELGDSALYFCASSSSGGSGRMNNEQFFGPGTRLTVL.

The chain is built from TRBV2 and TRBJ2-1; D is perhaps TRBD2 (5 bases). The CDR3 totals 15 residues. V shed 2 bases and J shed 4 bases, with 12 bases lying between them. Germline V CDR1 and CDR2: SNHLY, FYNNEI. This CDR3 is CASSERAGQYNEQFF. The CDR3 DNA follows: TGTGCCAGCAGTGAACGGGCGGGCCAGTACAATGAGCAGTTCTTC.

This clone was counted between two and nine times. The V call is TRBV27, the J call TRBJ2-2; D is ambiguous. Germline loops: CDR1 MNHEY, CDR2 SMNVEV (reference sequence). V was shortened by 8 bases and J by 0 bases, with 10 bases between the two germline ends. CDR3 length: 14 amino acids. DNA for the CDR3: TGTGCCAGCGGGCAGGAGTCGAACACCGGGGAGCTGTTTTTT. Translation: CASGQESNTGELFF.

This sequence joins TRBV28 and TRBJ2-2, with a tentative D call TRBD1 (8 bases). Germline V gene data show CDR1 as MDHEN and CDR2 as SYDVKM. The CDR3 covers 16 residues. The V end was cut by 0 bases, the J end by 5 bases, with 13 bases between. CDR3 coding DNA: TGTGCCAGCAGTTTATGGGACAGGGAGGGGACCGGGGAGCTGTTTTTT. Encoded protein: CASSLWDREGTGELFF.

The chain employs TRBV6-5 and TRBJ1-1; D not certain. CDR3 size: 15 residues. Germline-derived CDR1 and CDR2 are MNHEY and SVGAGI. Deletions cut 0 bases from V and 1 base from J, with 9 bases between. For the CDR3, the DNA is TGTGCCAGCAGTTACTCCCCAGCCGGGAACACTGAAGCTTTCTTT. It translates to CASSYSPAGNTEAFF.

J is TRBJ2-7 and V is TRBV4-1, with no clear D. The CDR3 is made up of 16 amino acids. Trimming shortened V by 4 bases and J by 6 bases, and 22 bases separated the two germline ends. Germline V gives CDR1 MGHRA, CDR2 YSYEKL. In DNA form, the CDR3 reads TGCGCCAGCAGCCCCCGATTGACGTCGATCGGTAGCGAGCAGTACTTC. Its translation is CASSPRLTSIGSEQYF.

The chain uses TRBV6-5 and TRBJ2-3; weak D call: TRBD2 (5 bases). Germline V gene sequence: CDR1 MNHEY, CDR2 SVGAGI. The CDR3 consists of 12 residues. Deletions cut 0 bases from V and 9 bases from J, with 7 bases between. This chain's CDR3 is CASSYSGGTQYF. CDR3 DNA sequence: TGTGCCAGCAGTTACTCAGGCGGGACGCAGTATTTT.

The J gene is TRBJ2-7, the V gene TRBV9; no reliable D call. The CDR3 loop spans 14 amino acids. Trimming cost V 2 bases and J 0 bases, with 9 bases left between them. Germline CDR1 and CDR2: SGDLS and YYNGEE. CDR3 amino acids: CASSVGLLSYEQYF. The CDR3 DNA is TGTGCCAGCAGCGTCGGGCTTCTCTCCTACGAGCAGTACTTC.

V and J are TRBV4-1 and TRBJ2-3; tentative D call: TRBD1 (5 bases). Per the germline V gene, CDR1 is MGHRA and CDR2 is YSYEKL. The CDR3 sequence is 16 residues long. V dropped 0 bases and J dropped 0 bases, with 10 bases sitting between them. The CDR3 protein is CASSQDLGRSTDTQYF. CDR3 coding DNA: TGCGCCAGCAGCCAAGATCTGGGGCGGAGCACAGATACGCAGTATTTT.

The gene calls are TRBV27 and TRBJ1-3; no clear D. Trimming took off 6 bases at V and 4 bases at J, with 13 bases between the two ends. There are 14 residues in the CDR3. Germline CDR1 reads MNHEY; CDR2 reads SMNVEV (reference sequence). The CDR3 here is CASSSRIFGNTIYF. CDR3 nucleotides: TGTGCCAGCAGCTCCAGAATCTTCGGAAACACCATATATTTT.

V is TRBV19 and J is TRBJ2-1; 7 bases are shared with TRBD2. With V trimmed by 6 bases and J by 0 bases, 14 bases remained unmatched. The CDR3 extends over 18 amino acids. Germline-derived CDR1 and CDR2 are LNHDA and SQIVND (reference sequence). The CDR3 reads CASSPRWGGGSSYNEQFF. Here the CDR3 DNA reads TGTGCCAGTAGCCCTAGGTGGGGCGGGGGAAGCTCCTACAATGAGCAGTTCTTC. Complete variable domain (other parts from reference TRBV19 and TRBJ2-1): DGGITQSPKYLFRKEGQNVTLSCEQNLNHDAMYWYRQDPGQGLRLIYYSQIVNDFQKGDIAEGYSVSREKKESFPLTVTSAQKNPTAFYLCASSPRWGGGSSYNEQFFGPGTRLTVL.

The chain is built from TRBV6-1 and TRBJ1-4; TRBD1 might be the D (5 bases). The CDR3 loop spans 15 amino acids. CDR1 and CDR2 from the germline V gene are MNHNS and SASEGT. The V and J ends lost 1 base and 8 bases respectively, with 14 bases between them. For the CDR3, the DNA is TGTGCCAGCAGTGAAGAAGGGCAGGGCTGGGAAAAACTGTTTTTT. This translates into CASSEEGQGWEKLFF.

The CDR3 DNA sequence: TGTGCCAGCAGTTTACTAGCGGGCTCCTACGAGCAGTACTTC. Protein: CASSLLAGSYEQYF. The chain recombines TRBV28 with TRBJ2-7; TRBD2 matches at 8 bases. The V and J ends lost 2 bases and 0 bases, in that order; junction bases with no gene match: 0. There are 14 residues in the CDR3. Germline lookup yields CDR1 MDHEN and CDR2 SYDVKM.